The 4 T cell receptor beta chains below were found in one sample sequenced in a study of Graves' ophthalmopathy and Graves' hyperthyroidism. Amplified TCR beta CDR3 regions were obtained using RNA transcripts as template. The first round was an RT-PCR with HTBI primers, and the second round was a multiplex PCR. TCRdb reprocessed the multiplex PCR reads with MiXCR, giving one entry per CDR3 protein. The data hold hundreds of thousands of distinct CDR3 sequences, with 15% observed a single time. Source material: peripheral blood. These receptors came from a woman aged 18-29 years with stable Graves' hyperthyroidism.

This clonotype was seen repeatedly, ten times or more. The V and J genes are TRBV12-3 or TRBV12-4 and TRBJ2-2; D tentatively reads TRBD1 or TRBD2 (6 bases each). V lost 6 bases, J lost 1 base, and 18 bases lay in between. The CDR3 is made up of 17 amino acids. CDR3: CASSRGLAGMNTGELFF. As DNA, the CDR3 is TGTGCCAGCAGCCGGGGGCTGGCAGGCATGAACACCGGGGAGCTGTTTTTT.

Ten or more counts support this clonotype. This rearrangement joins TRBV18 to TRBJ2-5; maybe TRBD2 (6 bases). V lost 8 bases and J 4 bases, leaving 14 bases between the germline ends. CDR1 KGHSH and CDR2 LQKENI come from the germline V gene. The CDR3 has 13 residues. The CDR3 DNA sequence: TGTGCCAGCAGCCCCGGGACTGGAGAGACCCAGTACTTC. Translating gives CASSPGTGETQYF.

This clonotype occurred many times. V is TRBV6-1 and J is TRBJ1-2; a weak D match, TRBD1 (6 bases). The CDR3 totals 11 residues. Germline V lookup: CDR1 MNHNS, CDR2 SASEGT. Trimming stripped 10 bases from V and 2 bases from J, with 8 bases between. The CDR3 reads CAKGTNYGYTF. CDR3 bases: TGTGCCAAGGGGACAAACTATGGCTACACCTTC.

This clonotype was counted ten times or more. This chain connects TRBV12-5 to TRBJ1-1, with a possible D match to TRBD1 (5 bases). Germline CDR1 and CDR2: LGHNT and FRNRAP. The CDR3 consists of 16 residues. V lost 0 bases and J lost 3, with 14 bases in between. In DNA, the CDR3 is TGTGCTAGTGGTTTGGTAAGGTTCGCGGGGGACACTGAAGCTTTCTTT. Protein product: CASGLVRFAGDTEAFF.